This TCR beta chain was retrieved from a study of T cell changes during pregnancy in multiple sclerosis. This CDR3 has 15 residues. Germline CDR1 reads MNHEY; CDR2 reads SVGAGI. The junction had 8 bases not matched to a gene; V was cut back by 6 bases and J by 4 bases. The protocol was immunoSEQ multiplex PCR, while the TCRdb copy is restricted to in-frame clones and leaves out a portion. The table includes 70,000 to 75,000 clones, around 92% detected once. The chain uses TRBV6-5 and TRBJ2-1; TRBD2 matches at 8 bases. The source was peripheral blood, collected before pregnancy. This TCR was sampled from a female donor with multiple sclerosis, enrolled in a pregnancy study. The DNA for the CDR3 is TGTGCCAGCAGCGGAGCGGGAGAGAAGTACAATGAGCAGTTCTTC. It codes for CASSGAGEKYNEQFF.